This T cell receptor (beta chain) was observed in a study of sequential checkpoint blockade in melanoma. In the study overall: Arm A got nivolumab then ipilimumab; arm B the reverse, 1:1. Maintenance nivolumab came after either treatment sequence.

Sequencing used immunoSEQ multiplex PCR; TCRdb keeps in-frame clones, though not all of them. The data contain several thousand clones, 50% to 75% of them singletons. The CDR3 sequence is 15 residues long. The germline V gene encodes CDR1 SGHDT and CDR2 YYEEEE. V lost 3 bases and J lost 3, with 16 bases in between. Treatment indicated: randomized to nivolumab then ipilimumab (arm A) or the reverse (arm B). None of the patients previously received DNA-damaging chemotherapy. V and J are TRBV5-6 and TRBJ2-7; D perhaps matches TRBD1 (5 bases). This receptor was taken from a human donor with melanoma. Source: CD8+ T cells sorted from blood (inferred from file names), taken from a patient given nivolumab and ipilimumab in sequence. CDR3 sequence (DNA): TGTGCCAGCAGCTCCTGGACACGTTCTTTCTACGAGCAGTACTTC. Protein product: CASSSWTRSFYEQYF.